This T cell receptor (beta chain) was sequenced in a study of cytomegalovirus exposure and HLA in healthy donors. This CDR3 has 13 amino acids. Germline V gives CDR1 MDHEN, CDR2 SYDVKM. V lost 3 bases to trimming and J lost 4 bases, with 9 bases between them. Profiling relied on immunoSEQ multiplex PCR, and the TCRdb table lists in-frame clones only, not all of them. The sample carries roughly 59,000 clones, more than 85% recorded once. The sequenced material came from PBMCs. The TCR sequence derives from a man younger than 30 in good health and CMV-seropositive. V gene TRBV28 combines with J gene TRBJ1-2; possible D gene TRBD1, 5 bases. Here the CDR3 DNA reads TGTGCCAGCAGTTTGAAGGGGCCCTATGGCTACACCTTC. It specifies CASSLKGPYGYTF.